Listed below are T cell receptor beta chains from one sample, sequenced in a study of blood T cell repertoires in COVID-19. Here immunoSEQ multiplex PCR was the method, and the copy in TCRdb shows in-frame clones only, minus some. The data show about 50,000 clones, with approximately 88% seen just once and 12% held by the top ten. The sample taken for sequencing was peripheral blood. Receptor source: a human donor with active COVID-19. The donor label of this sample is uncertain. The CDR3 runs from the conserved cysteine through the conserved F or W. The order of the fields is J gene, clone size, V gene, D gene, CDR3 length, CDR3 DNA, CDR3 protein. The D gene is left open where the match is weak. Size tells how often a clone was seen (once, few, many) or the class of an expanded clone, and some rows leave it out.

j_gene: TRBJ2-5; abundance: NA; v_gene: TRBV5-1; d_gene: TRBD2; len: 16; CDR3nt: TGCGCCAGCAGCAACACGGGGGGAGAACTCAGGGAGACCCAGTACTTC; CDR3aa: CASSNTGGELRETQYF
j_gene: TRBJ2-3; abundance: NA; v_gene: TRBV12-3/TRBV12-4; d_gene: NA; len: 11; CDR3nt: TGTGCCAGCAGTTTTTCGGACAGGCAGTATTTT; CDR3aa: CASSFSDRQYF
j_gene: TRBJ2-7; abundance: few; v_gene: TRBV29-1; d_gene: NA; len: 12; CDR3nt: TGCAGCGTTTCAGGCTACTCCTACGAGCAGTACTTC; CDR3aa: CSVSGYSYEQYF
j_gene: TRBJ1-1; abundance: NA; v_gene: TRBV18; d_gene: NA; len: 13; CDR3nt: TGTGCCAGCTCACTAGACAGGAACACTGAAGCTTTCTTT; CDR3aa: CASSLDRNTEAFF
j_gene: TRBJ2-3; abundance: NA; v_gene: TRBV27; d_gene: NA; len: 13; CDR3nt: TGTGCCAGCAGCAACCGGGGTGGGAGCATGCAGTATTTT; CDR3aa: CASSNRGGSMQYF
j_gene: TRBJ1-5; abundance: NA; v_gene: TRBV7-2; d_gene: TRBD1; len: 15; CDR3nt: TGTGCCAGCAGCCTGACAGGGGAGGGCAATCAGCCCCAGCATTTT; CDR3aa: CASSLTGEGNQPQHF
j_gene: TRBJ2-1; abundance: NA; v_gene: TRBV19; d_gene: NA; len: 14; CDR3nt: TGTGCCAGTACCCTGGCCGGGACCTACAATGAGCAGTTCTTC; CDR3aa: CASTLAGTYNEQFF
j_gene: TRBJ2-3; abundance: once; v_gene: TRBV7-3; d_gene: TRBD2; len: 17; CDR3nt: TGTGCCAGCAGCTCCACGCGGGTCGGGGGGGCCGCTGGAACGCAGTATTTT; CDR3aa: CASSSTRVGGAAGTQYF
j_gene: TRBJ2-5; abundance: NA; v_gene: TRBV5-5; d_gene: NA; len: 16; CDR3nt: TGTGCCAGCAGCCGGATGGGCAGGGGAAGCCAAGAGACCCAGTACTTC; CDR3aa: CASSRMGRGSQETQYF
j_gene: TRBJ2-1; abundance: NA; v_gene: TRBV2; d_gene: NA; len: 16; CDR3nt: TGTGCCAGCAGCCCAGGACGGAGGCAGGGGGGAGGTGAGCAGTTCTTC; CDR3aa: CASSPGRRQGGGEQFF
j_gene: TRBJ1-1; abundance: few; v_gene: TRBV10-3; d_gene: NA; len: 11; CDR3nt: TGTGCCATCAGAAGTACGACAGAAGCTTTCTTT; CDR3aa: CAIRSTTEAFF
j_gene: TRBJ2-3; abundance: once; v_gene: TRBV7-3; d_gene: TRBD2; len: 20; CDR3nt: TGTGCCAGCAGCTTAACACGGACTAGCGGGAGGGAGACTAGCACAGATACGCAGTATTTT; CDR3aa: CASSLTRTSGRETSTDTQYF
j_gene: TRBJ2-2; abundance: once; v_gene: TRBV3-1/TRBV3-2; d_gene: NA; len: 16; CDR3nt: TGTGCCAGCAGCCAAGGACAGGTAGCGAACACCGGGGAGCTGTTTTTT; CDR3aa: CASSQGQVANTGELFF
j_gene: TRBJ1-2; abundance: once; v_gene: TRBV7-9; d_gene: NA; len: 12; CDR3nt: TGTGCCAGCAGCCGCGCCGGGGATGGCTACACCTTC; CDR3aa: CASSRAGDGYTF
j_gene: TRBJ1-4; abundance: NA; v_gene: TRBV7-9; d_gene: NA; len: 14; CDR3nt: TGTGCCACAGCTTGGAGGGGTACTAATGAAAAACTGTTTTTT; CDR3aa: CATAWRGTNEKLFF
j_gene: TRBJ2-5; abundance: NA; v_gene: TRBV12-3/TRBV12-4; d_gene: NA; len: 12; CDR3nt: TGTGCCAGCAGCCTACGAGGGGGGACCCAGTACTTC; CDR3aa: CASSLRGGTQYF
j_gene: TRBJ2-1; abundance: few; v_gene: TRBV19; d_gene: NA; len: 11; CDR3nt: TGTGCCACGGGGGCCTACAATGAGCAGTTCTTC; CDR3aa: CATGAYNEQFF
j_gene: TRBJ2-1; abundance: NA; v_gene: TRBV19; d_gene: NA; len: 15; CDR3nt: TGTGCCAGTAGTATTCGTCTAGCGTCCTACAATGAGCAGTTCTTC; CDR3aa: CASSIRLASYNEQFF
j_gene: TRBJ2-7; abundance: NA; v_gene: TRBV5-6; d_gene: NA; len: 13; CDR3nt: TGTGCCAGCAGCCCGCCCCCCCCGGGCGAGCAGTACTTC; CDR3aa: CASSPPPPGEQYF
j_gene: TRBJ2-3; abundance: NA; v_gene: TRBV5-1; d_gene: TRBD2; len: 15; CDR3nt: TGCGCCAGCAGGTTGAGGGTAGCGGGAGCAGATACGCAGTATTTT; CDR3aa: CASRLRVAGADTQYF
j_gene: TRBJ1-1; abundance: few; v_gene: TRBV5-8; d_gene: NA; len: 14; CDR3nt: TGTGCCAGCAGCTCTCCGGACATTAACACTGAAGCTTTCTTT; CDR3aa: CASSSPDINTEAFF
j_gene: TRBJ2-1; abundance: NA; v_gene: TRBV11-3; d_gene: NA; len: 14; CDR3nt: TGTGCCAGCAGCTCCAACCAGGGGGGTAATGAGCAGTTCTTC; CDR3aa: CASSSNQGGNEQFF
j_gene: TRBJ2-3; abundance: NA; v_gene: TRBV9; d_gene: TRBD2; len: 16; CDR3nt: TGTGCCAGCAGCGTAGTGGCTAGCGGGGGGGTAGATACGCAGTATTTT; CDR3aa: CASSVVASGGVDTQYF
j_gene: TRBJ2-7; abundance: NA; v_gene: TRBV13; d_gene: TRBD1; len: 13; CDR3nt: TGTGCCAGCAGCCCGGGACAGGGAGGTCAGCAGTACTTC; CDR3aa: CASSPGQGGQQYF
j_gene: TRBJ1-5; abundance: NA; v_gene: TRBV7-2; d_gene: NA; len: 14; CDR3nt: TGTGCCAGCAGCGTCCAGGGCCTACATCAGCCCCAGCATTTT; CDR3aa: CASSVQGLHQPQHF
j_gene: TRBJ2-1; abundance: NA; v_gene: TRBV4-2; d_gene: NA; len: 15; CDR3nt: TGTGCCAGCAGCCAAGACGTCGGCTCCTACAATGAGCAGTTCTTC; CDR3aa: CASSQDVGSYNEQFF
j_gene: TRBJ2-3; abundance: NA; v_gene: TRBV19; d_gene: TRBD2; len: 15; CDR3nt: TGTGCCAGTAGTATGCGGGAGTGGAACACAGATACGCAGTATTTT; CDR3aa: CASSMREWNTDTQYF
j_gene: TRBJ2-3; abundance: NA; v_gene: TRBV5-4; d_gene: TRBD2; len: 17; CDR3nt: TGTGCCAGCAGCTGGGCGACTAGCGGGAGCGGGACAGATACGCAGTATTTT; CDR3aa: CASSWATSGSGTDTQYF
j_gene: TRBJ2-5; abundance: NA; v_gene: TRBV14; d_gene: NA; len: 15; CDR3nt: TGTGCCAGCAGCCAAATGCAGGGCGGAAGGGAGACCCAGTACTTC; CDR3aa: CASSQMQGGRETQYF
j_gene: TRBJ2-5; abundance: NA; v_gene: TRBV3-1/TRBV3-2; d_gene: TRBD2; len: 16; CDR3nt: TGTGCCAGCAGCCAAGCACTAGCGGGATATCAAGAGACCCAGTACTTC; CDR3aa: CASSQALAGYQETQYF
j_gene: TRBJ2-1; abundance: NA; v_gene: TRBV10-3; d_gene: TRBD2; len: 15; CDR3nt: TGTGCCATCAGTGAATTCGGACTAGCGGACAATGAGCAGTTCTTC; CDR3aa: CAISEFGLADNEQFF
j_gene: TRBJ2-1; abundance: NA; v_gene: TRBV6-5; d_gene: TRBD1; len: 14; CDR3nt: TGTGCCAGCAAAAGACAGGGAACCTACAATGAGCAGTTCTTC; CDR3aa: CASKRQGTYNEQFF
j_gene: TRBJ2-1; abundance: NA; v_gene: TRBV4-1; d_gene: TRBD2; len: 17; CDR3nt: TGCGCCAGCAGCCACGCCGGACTAGCGGGGGGGCCCAAGGAGCAGTTCTTC; CDR3aa: CASSHAGLAGGPKEQFF
j_gene: TRBJ2-7; abundance: NA; v_gene: TRBV23-1; d_gene: NA; len: 12; CDR3nt: TGCGCCAGCAGTTTGACTAGTGGCGAGCAGTACTTC; CDR3aa: CASSLTSGEQYF
j_gene: TRBJ1-1; abundance: NA; v_gene: TRBV5-1; d_gene: TRBD1; len: 16; CDR3nt: TGCGCCAGCAGCTTGGCATACAGGGGATCGAACACTGAAGCTTTCTTT; CDR3aa: CASSLAYRGSNTEAFF
j_gene: TRBJ2-7; abundance: NA; v_gene: TRBV7-6; d_gene: NA; len: 15; CDR3nt: TGTGCCAGCAGCTTAGTCCCAGGGAACTCCTACGAGCAGTACTTC; CDR3aa: CASSLVPGNSYEQYF
j_gene: TRBJ1-6; abundance: NA; v_gene: TRBV28; d_gene: NA; len: 15; CDR3nt: TGTGCCAGCAGTACAACAGGGTTAACGGGTTCACCCCTCCACTTT; CDR3aa: CASSTTGLTGSPLHF
j_gene: TRBJ2-1; abundance: few; v_gene: TRBV7-2; d_gene: TRBD2; len: 16; CDR3nt: TGTGCCAGCAGCTTAGTAACTAGCGGGATAGTCAATGAGCAGTTCTTC; CDR3aa: CASSLVTSGIVNEQFF
j_gene: TRBJ1-1; abundance: NA; v_gene: TRBV29-1; d_gene: TRBD1; len: 16; CDR3nt: TGCAGCGTTGAAGGGGGGACAGGGTCATGGAACACTGAAGCTTTCTTT; CDR3aa: CSVEGGTGSWNTEAFF
j_gene: TRBJ2-7; abundance: few; v_gene: TRBV3-1/TRBV3-2; d_gene: NA; len: 14; CDR3nt: TGTGCCAGCAGCCCTGACAGTGTAACCTACGAGCAGTACTTC; CDR3aa: CASSPDSVTYEQYF
j_gene: TRBJ1-6; abundance: few; v_gene: TRBV4-2; d_gene: TRBD1; len: 15; CDR3nt: TGTGCCAGCAGCCAAAGAGGGACAGAGAATTCACCCCTCCACTTT; CDR3aa: CASSQRGTENSPLHF
j_gene: TRBJ2-1; abundance: NA; v_gene: TRBV2; d_gene: NA; len: 13; CDR3nt: TGTGCCAGCGGGACTCAGGGAATCAATGAGCAGTTCTTC; CDR3aa: CASGTQGINEQFF
j_gene: TRBJ1-3; abundance: NA; v_gene: TRBV10-3; d_gene: NA; len: 16; CDR3nt: TGTGCCACCTCTACGGCGGGGGAGCTCGCTGGAAACACCATATATTTT; CDR3aa: CATSTAGELAGNTIYF
j_gene: TRBJ1-3; abundance: medium-sized; v_gene: TRBV4-1; d_gene: NA; len: 16; CDR3nt: TGCGCCAGCAGCCAAGAGCGGAAGTACTCTGGAAACACCATATATTTT; CDR3aa: CASSQERKYSGNTIYF
j_gene: TRBJ1-1; abundance: NA; v_gene: TRBV11-2; d_gene: TRBD1; len: 14; CDR3nt: TGTGCCAGCAGCTCACAGGGGGCTGGGACTGAAGCTTTCTTT; CDR3aa: CASSSQGAGTEAFF
j_gene: TRBJ1-1; abundance: NA; v_gene: TRBV6-2/TRBV6-3; d_gene: NA; len: 14; CDR3nt: TGTGCCAGCAGTTACAGGGGCCTGAACACTGAAGCTTTCTTT; CDR3aa: CASSYRGLNTEAFF
j_gene: TRBJ1-1; abundance: NA; v_gene: TRBV7-9; d_gene: TRBD1; len: 13; CDR3nt: TGTGCCAGCAGCTTCAGGGGGGAGGCTGAAGCTTTCTTT; CDR3aa: CASSFRGEAEAFF
j_gene: TRBJ2-7; abundance: few; v_gene: TRBV2; d_gene: TRBD1; len: 13; CDR3nt: TGTGCCAGCATTAACAGGGGTGGCTACGAGCAGTACTTC; CDR3aa: CASINRGGYEQYF
j_gene: TRBJ1-1; abundance: NA; v_gene: TRBV5-1; d_gene: TRBD1; len: 14; CDR3nt: TGCGCCAGCAGCTTAGGGACAGGGTTCTCTGAAGCTTTCTTT; CDR3aa: CASSLGTGFSEAFF